These T cell receptor beta chains were read from a single sample in a study of identical twins. TCRdb called the 5' RACE reads again in MiXCR, with one record for every CDR3 protein. The sample has roughly 250,000 distinct CDR3 sequences, roughly an eighth seen once. Sequenced material: memory (CD45RO+) T cells sorted from blood. The origin of the receptors is a woman aged 18 to 35 in good health. Each CDR3 is given with its conserved first and last residue. The order of the fields is clone size, J gene, D gene, V gene, CDR3 protein, CDR3 DNA. The D gene is left open where the match is weak. Size tells how often a clone was seen (once, few, many) or the class of an expanded clone, and some rows leave it out.

abundance: few; j_gene: TRBJ2-2; d_gene: TRBD1; v_gene: TRBV19; CDR3aa: CASSKIGTANTGELFF; CDR3nt: TGTGCCAGTAGTAAGATCGGGACAGCCAACACCGGGGAGCTGTTTTTT
abundance: once; j_gene: TRBJ1-4; d_gene: TRBD1; v_gene: TRBV9; CDR3aa: CASSPTGTGQYEKLFF; CDR3nt: TGTGCCAGCAGCCCCACCGGGACAGGGCAATATGAAAAACTGTTTTTT
abundance: NA; j_gene: TRBJ2-5; d_gene: TRBD1; v_gene: TRBV20-1; CDR3aa: CSASPDRGFQETQYF; CDR3nt: TGCAGTGCTAGCCCTGACAGGGGATTCCAAGAGACCCAGTACTTC
abundance: NA; j_gene: TRBJ1-1; d_gene: NA; v_gene: TRBV7-9; CDR3aa: CASSAGSGWTEAFF; CDR3nt: TGTGCCAGCAGCGCAGGCTCGGGGTGGACTGAAGCTTTCTTT
abundance: NA; j_gene: TRBJ2-1; d_gene: TRBD2; v_gene: TRBV25-1; CDR3aa: CASSESRTSGVGNEQFF; CDR3nt: TGTGCCAGCAGTGAATCGCGGACTAGCGGGGTAGGAAATGAGCAGTTCTTC
abundance: NA; j_gene: TRBJ1-4; d_gene: NA; v_gene: TRBV20-1; CDR3aa: CSAPASITEKLFF; CDR3nt: TGCAGTGCCCCGGCCAGCATTACCGAAAAACTGTTTTTT
abundance: many; j_gene: TRBJ2-2; d_gene: TRBD2; v_gene: TRBV20-1; CDR3aa: CSADGAGTSAFTGELFF; CDR3nt: TGCAGTGCCGACGGAGCTGGGACTAGCGCCTTCACCGGGGAGCTGTTTTTT
abundance: NA; j_gene: TRBJ2-7; d_gene: TRBD2; v_gene: TRBV5-1; CDR3aa: CASSLESGISYEQYF; CDR3nt: TGCGCCAGCAGCTTGGAGAGCGGGATCTCCTACGAGCAGTACTTC
abundance: few; j_gene: TRBJ2-5; d_gene: NA; v_gene: TRBV5-1; CDR3aa: CASSTGVGYETQYF; CDR3nt: TGCGCCAGCAGCACCGGAGTCGGTTATGAGACCCAGTACTTC
abundance: few; j_gene: TRBJ1-1; d_gene: TRBD1; v_gene: TRBV7-6; CDR3aa: CASSLGQGALGTEAFF; CDR3nt: TGTGCCAGCAGCTTAGGACAGGGGGCTTTGGGAACTGAAGCTTTCTTT
abundance: few; j_gene: TRBJ2-5; d_gene: TRBD1; v_gene: TRBV5-4; CDR3aa: CASSLMTGEETQYF; CDR3nt: TGTGCCAGCAGCTTAATGACAGGGGAAGAGACCCAGTACTTC
abundance: NA; j_gene: TRBJ2-2; d_gene: NA; v_gene: TRBV5-1; CDR3aa: CASSFSWNTGELFF; CDR3nt: TGCGCCAGCAGCTTTTCGTGGAATACCGGGGAGCTGTTTTTT
abundance: NA; j_gene: TRBJ2-1; d_gene: NA; v_gene: TRBV5-1; CDR3aa: CASTIAPEDEQFF; CDR3nt: TGCGCCAGCACTATAGCCCCGGAAGATGAGCAGTTCTTC
abundance: many; j_gene: TRBJ2-2; d_gene: NA; v_gene: TRBV20-1; CDR3aa: CSARAVENTGELFF; CDR3nt: TGCAGTGCTAGAGCCGTCGAGAACACCGGGGAGCTGTTTTTT
abundance: few; j_gene: TRBJ1-4; d_gene: NA; v_gene: TRBV30; CDR3aa: CAWSVGGEKLFF; CDR3nt: TGTGCCTGGAGTGTAGGTGGTGAAAAACTGTTTTTT
abundance: NA; j_gene: TRBJ2-7; d_gene: NA; v_gene: TRBV3-1; CDR3aa: CASSQDGGRGEQYF; CDR3nt: TGTGCCAGCAGCCAAGATGGGGGCCGGGGGGAGCAGTACTTC
abundance: many; j_gene: TRBJ2-5; d_gene: NA; v_gene: TRBV5-1; CDR3aa: CASSFSGQETQYF; CDR3nt: TGCGCCAGCAGCTTCTCAGGTCAAGAGACCCAGTACTTC
abundance: few; j_gene: TRBJ2-3; d_gene: NA; v_gene: TRBV7-9; CDR3aa: CASTGDNRQYF; CDR3nt: TGTGCCAGCACCGGGGACAACCGCCAGTATTTT
abundance: few; j_gene: TRBJ2-7; d_gene: TRBD2; v_gene: TRBV29-1; CDR3aa: CSVGLAGGYEQYF; CDR3nt: TGCAGCGTAGGACTAGCGGGAGGATACGAGCAGTACTTC
abundance: many; j_gene: TRBJ1-1; d_gene: TRBD1; v_gene: TRBV11-1; CDR3aa: CASRRDRERTEAFF; CDR3nt: TGTGCCAGCAGACGGGACAGGGAAAGAACTGAAGCTTTCTTT
abundance: NA; j_gene: TRBJ2-3; d_gene: NA; v_gene: TRBV6-4; CDR3aa: CASSVSSTDTQYF; CDR3nt: TGTGCCAGCAGTGTTTCCAGCACAGATACGCAGTATTTT